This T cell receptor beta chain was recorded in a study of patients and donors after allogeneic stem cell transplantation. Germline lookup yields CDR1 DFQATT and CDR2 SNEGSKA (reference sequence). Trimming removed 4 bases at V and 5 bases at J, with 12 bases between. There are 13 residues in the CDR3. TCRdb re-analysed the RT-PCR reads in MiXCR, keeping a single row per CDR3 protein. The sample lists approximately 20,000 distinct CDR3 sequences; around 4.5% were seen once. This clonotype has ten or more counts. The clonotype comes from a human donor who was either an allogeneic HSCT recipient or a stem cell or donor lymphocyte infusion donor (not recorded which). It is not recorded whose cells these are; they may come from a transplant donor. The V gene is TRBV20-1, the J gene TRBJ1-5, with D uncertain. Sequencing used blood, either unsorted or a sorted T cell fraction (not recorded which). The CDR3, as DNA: TGCAGTGCTATACGGTCTCGGGATCAGCCCCAGCATTTT. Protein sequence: CSAIRSRDQPQHF.